This T cell receptor (beta chain) stems from a study of a mutant IDH1 vaccine in newly diagnosed glioma. The wider study: The first vaccination came 4-6 weeks after radiotherapy alone, or with temozolomide cycles. Those enrolled had earlier been treated with radiotherapy, temozolomide, or both, mostly both. The week-35 safety follow-up was V12, and the week-47 study end was V13.

Regarding time point: week 35, safety follow-up. Every vaccination contained 300 ug of the mutant IDH1 20-mer peptide and was paired with topical imiquimod. A note on this clone: What it recognizes is unknown.

Assay used: immunoSEQ multiplex PCR; TCRdb lists only in-frame clones, some missing. The repertoire holds around 52,000 clones, with 76% as singletons. Germline assignment: CDR1 MNHEY and CDR2 SVGAGI. V shed 6 bases and J shed 4 bases, with 9 bases lying between them. The CDR3 runs to 12 residues. This sample comprised PBMCs, obtained from a glioma patient whose treatment included an IDH1 peptide vaccine. The receptor's source is a man aged 40-49 years with glioma. The rearrangement links TRBV6-5 to TRBJ1-2, with D perhaps TRBD1 (6 bases). CDR3 nucleotide sequence: TGTGCCAGCAGAGGGGGGATCTATGGCTACACCTTC. Protein product: CASRGGIYGYTF.